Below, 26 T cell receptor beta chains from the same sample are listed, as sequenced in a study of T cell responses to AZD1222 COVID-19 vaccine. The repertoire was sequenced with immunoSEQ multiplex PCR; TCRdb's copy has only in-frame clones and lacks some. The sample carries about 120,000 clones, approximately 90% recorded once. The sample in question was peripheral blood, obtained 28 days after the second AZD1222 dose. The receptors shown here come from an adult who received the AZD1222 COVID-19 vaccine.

Here the CDR3 reads CASSIPTGGDYGYTF. In DNA form, the CDR3 reads TGTGCCAGCAGCATACCGACAGGAGGGGACTATGGCTACACCTTC. V is TRBV5-4 and J is TRBJ1-2; the D gene is possibly TRBD1 (6 bases). CDR3 length equals 15 residues. V gave up 4 bases and J gave up 3 bases, with 16 bases separating them. CDR1 and CDR2 (germline): SGHNT, YYREEE (reference sequence).

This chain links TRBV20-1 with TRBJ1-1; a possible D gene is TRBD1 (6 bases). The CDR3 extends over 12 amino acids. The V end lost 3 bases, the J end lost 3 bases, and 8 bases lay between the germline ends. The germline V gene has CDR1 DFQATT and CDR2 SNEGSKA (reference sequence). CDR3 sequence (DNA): TGCAGTGCTAGTGCAGGGGACACTGAAGCTTTCTTT. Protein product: CSASAGDTEAFF.

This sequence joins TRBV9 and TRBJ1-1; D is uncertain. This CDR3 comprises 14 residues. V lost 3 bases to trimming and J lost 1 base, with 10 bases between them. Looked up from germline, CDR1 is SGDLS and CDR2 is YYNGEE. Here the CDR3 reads CASSGKVGNTEAFF. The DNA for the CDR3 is TGTGCCAGCAGCGGAAAGGTTGGGAACACTGAAGCTTTCTTT.

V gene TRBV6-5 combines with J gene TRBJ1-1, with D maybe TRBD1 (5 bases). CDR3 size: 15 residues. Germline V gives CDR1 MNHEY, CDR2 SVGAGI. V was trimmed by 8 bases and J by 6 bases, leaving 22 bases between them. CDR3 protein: CASGPRQGKGPEAFF. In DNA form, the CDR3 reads TGTGCCAGCGGCCCCCGGCAGGGAAAGGGACCTGAAGCTTTCTTT.

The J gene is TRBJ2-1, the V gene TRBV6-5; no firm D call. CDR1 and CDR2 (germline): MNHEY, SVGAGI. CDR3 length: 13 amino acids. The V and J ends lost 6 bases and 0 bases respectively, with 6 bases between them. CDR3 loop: CASRTDSYNEQFF. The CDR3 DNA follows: TGTGCCAGCAGAACGGACTCCTACAATGAGCAGTTCTTC.

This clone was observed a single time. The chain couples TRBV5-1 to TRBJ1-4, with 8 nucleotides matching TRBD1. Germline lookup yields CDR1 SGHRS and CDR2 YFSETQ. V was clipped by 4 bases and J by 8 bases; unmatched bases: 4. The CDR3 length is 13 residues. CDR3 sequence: CASSRGQGEKLFF. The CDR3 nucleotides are TGCGCCAGCAGCCGAGGACAGGGAGAAAAACTGTTTTTT.

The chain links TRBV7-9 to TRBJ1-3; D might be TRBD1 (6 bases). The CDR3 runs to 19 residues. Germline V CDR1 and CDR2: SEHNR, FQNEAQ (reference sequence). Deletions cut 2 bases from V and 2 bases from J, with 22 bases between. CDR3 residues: CASSLSSSTRTAPGNTIYF. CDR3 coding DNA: TGTGCCAGCAGCTTAAGTAGTTCTACTAGGACAGCGCCTGGAAACACCATATATTTT.

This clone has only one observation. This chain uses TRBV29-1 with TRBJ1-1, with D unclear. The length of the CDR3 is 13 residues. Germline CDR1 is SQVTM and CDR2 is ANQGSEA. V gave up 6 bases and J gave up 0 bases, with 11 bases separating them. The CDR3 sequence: CSVAGLLNTEAFF. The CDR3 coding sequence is TGCAGCGTGGCTGGACTCCTGAACACTGAAGCTTTCTTT.

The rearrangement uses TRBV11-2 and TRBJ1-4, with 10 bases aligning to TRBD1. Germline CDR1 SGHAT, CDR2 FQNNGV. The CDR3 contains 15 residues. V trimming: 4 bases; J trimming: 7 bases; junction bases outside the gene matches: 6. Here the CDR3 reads CASSSDRGRGEKLFF. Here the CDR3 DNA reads TGTGCCAGCAGCTCAGACAGGGGGCGGGGTGAAAAACTGTTTTTT.

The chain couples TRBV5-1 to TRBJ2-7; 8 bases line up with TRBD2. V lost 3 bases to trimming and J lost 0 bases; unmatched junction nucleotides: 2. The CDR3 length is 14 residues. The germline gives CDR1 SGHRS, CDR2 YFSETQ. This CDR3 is CASSSLADSYEQYF. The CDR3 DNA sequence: TGCGCCAGCAGCTCACTAGCGGACTCCTACGAGCAGTACTTC.

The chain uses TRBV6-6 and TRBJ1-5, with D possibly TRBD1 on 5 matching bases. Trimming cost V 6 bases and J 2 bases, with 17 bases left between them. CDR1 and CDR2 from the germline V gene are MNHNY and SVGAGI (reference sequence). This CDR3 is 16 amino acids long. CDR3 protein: CASRRDRQGGNQPQHF. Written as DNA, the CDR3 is TGTGCCAGCAGGCGCGACCGGCAGGGCGGCAATCAGCCCCAGCATTTT.

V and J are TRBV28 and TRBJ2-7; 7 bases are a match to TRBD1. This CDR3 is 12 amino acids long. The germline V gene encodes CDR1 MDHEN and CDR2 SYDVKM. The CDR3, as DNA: TGTATCATCCAGGGACAGTCCTACGAGCAGTACTTC. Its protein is CIIQGQSYEQYF.

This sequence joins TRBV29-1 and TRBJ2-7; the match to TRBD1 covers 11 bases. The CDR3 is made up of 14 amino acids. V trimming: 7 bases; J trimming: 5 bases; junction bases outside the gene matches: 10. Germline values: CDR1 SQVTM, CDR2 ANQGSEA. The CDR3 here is CSAGGGQGADEQYF. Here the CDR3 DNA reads TGCAGCGCTGGGGGTGGACAGGGGGCAGACGAGCAGTACTTC.

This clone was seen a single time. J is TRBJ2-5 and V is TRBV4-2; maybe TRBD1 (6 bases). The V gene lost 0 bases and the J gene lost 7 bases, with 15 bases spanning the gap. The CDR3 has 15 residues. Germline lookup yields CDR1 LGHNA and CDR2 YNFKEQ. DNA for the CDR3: TGTGCCAGCAGCCAAGAACAGGCCCAGGGGATGACCCAGTACTTC. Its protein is CASSQEQAQGMTQYF.

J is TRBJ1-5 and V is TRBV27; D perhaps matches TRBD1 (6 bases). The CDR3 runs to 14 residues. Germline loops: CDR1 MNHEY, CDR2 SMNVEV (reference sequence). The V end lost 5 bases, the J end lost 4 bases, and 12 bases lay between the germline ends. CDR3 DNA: TGTGCCAGCAGTGCACAGGGACCGAATCAGCCCCAGCATTTT. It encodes CASSAQGPNQPQHF.

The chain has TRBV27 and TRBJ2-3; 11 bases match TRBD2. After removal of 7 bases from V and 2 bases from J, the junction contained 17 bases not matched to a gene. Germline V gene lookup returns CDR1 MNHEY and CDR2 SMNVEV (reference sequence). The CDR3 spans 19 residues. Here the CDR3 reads CASKRLAGFPPLDTDTQYF. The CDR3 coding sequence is TGTGCCAGCAAACGACTAGCGGGATTCCCCCCCCTGGACACAGATACGCAGTATTTT.

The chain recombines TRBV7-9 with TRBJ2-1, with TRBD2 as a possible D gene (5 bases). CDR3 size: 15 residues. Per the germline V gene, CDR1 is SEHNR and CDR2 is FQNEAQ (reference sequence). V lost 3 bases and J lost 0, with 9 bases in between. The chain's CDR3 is CASSLGASSYNEQFF. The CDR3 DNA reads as TGTGCCAGCAGCTTGGGAGCTAGCTCCTACAATGAGCAGTTCTTC.

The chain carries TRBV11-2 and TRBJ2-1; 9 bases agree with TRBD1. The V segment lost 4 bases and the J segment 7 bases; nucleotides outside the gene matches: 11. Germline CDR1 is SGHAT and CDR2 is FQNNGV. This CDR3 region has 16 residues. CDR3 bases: TGTGCCAGCAGCTCCACCGGGACAGGGACCCTAAATGAGCAGTTCTTC. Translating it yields CASSSTGTGTLNEQFF.

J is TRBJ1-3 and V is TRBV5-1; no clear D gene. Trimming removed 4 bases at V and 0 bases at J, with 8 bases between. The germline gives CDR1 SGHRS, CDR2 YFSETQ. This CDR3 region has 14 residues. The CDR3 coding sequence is TGCGCCAGCAGCCCTCAAGCCTCTGGAAACACCATATATTTT. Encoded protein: CASSPQASGNTIYF.

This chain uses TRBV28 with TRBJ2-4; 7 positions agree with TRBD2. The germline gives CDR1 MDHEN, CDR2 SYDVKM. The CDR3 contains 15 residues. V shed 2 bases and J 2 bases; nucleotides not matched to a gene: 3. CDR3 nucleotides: TGTGCCAGCAGTTTAATCGGGGGGTCCAAAAACATTCAGTACTTC. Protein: CASSLIGGSKNIQYF.

The chain's CDR3 is CASGLTLPGQGQRYTF. The CDR3 DNA reads as TGTGCTAGTGGTTTGACTCTTCCGGGACAGGGCCAACGCTACACCTTC. This chain uses TRBV12-5 with TRBJ1-2, with 9 bases matching TRBD1. The CDR3 has 16 amino acids. V lost 2 bases to trimming and J lost 9 bases; unmatched junction nucleotides: 13. Germline assignment: CDR1 LGHNT and CDR2 FRNRAP. Supplemented by reference TRBV12-5 and TRBJ1-2, the full variable domain reads DARVTQTPRHKVTEMGQEVTMRCQPILGHNTVFWYRQTMMQGLELLAYFRNRAPLDDSGMPKDRFSAEMPDATLATLKIQPSEPRDSAVYFCASGLTLPGQGQRYTFGSGTRLTVV.

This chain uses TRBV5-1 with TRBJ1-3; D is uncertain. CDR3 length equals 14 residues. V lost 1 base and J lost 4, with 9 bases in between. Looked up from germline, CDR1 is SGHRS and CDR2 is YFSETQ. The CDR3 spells CASSLMSSGNTIYF. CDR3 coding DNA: TGCGCCAGCAGCTTGATGTCCTCGGGAAACACCATATATTTT.

Here the CDR3 reads CASSLSREAPLHF. The DNA of the CDR3 is TGTGCCAGCAGTTTATCGAGGGAGGCACCCCTCCACTTT. V and J are TRBV27 and TRBJ1-6, with D unclear. V was trimmed by 0 bases and J by 11 bases, leaving 8 bases between them. From germline, CDR1 is MNHEY and CDR2 SMNVEV (reference sequence). The CDR3 consists of 13 residues.

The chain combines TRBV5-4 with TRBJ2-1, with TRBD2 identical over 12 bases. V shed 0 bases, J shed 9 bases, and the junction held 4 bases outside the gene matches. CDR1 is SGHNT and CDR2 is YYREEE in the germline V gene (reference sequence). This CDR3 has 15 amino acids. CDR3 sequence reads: CASSLGLAGGSEQFF. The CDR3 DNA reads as TGTGCCAGCAGCTTGGGGCTAGCGGGAGGGAGTGAGCAGTTCTTC.

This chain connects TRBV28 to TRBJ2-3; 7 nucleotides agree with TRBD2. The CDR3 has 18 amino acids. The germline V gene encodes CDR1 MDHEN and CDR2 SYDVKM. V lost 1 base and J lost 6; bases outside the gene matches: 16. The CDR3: CASSLSASGGGVIDTQYF. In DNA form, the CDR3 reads TGTGCCAGCAGTTTATCGGCTAGCGGAGGCGGGGTTATCGATACGCAGTATTTT.

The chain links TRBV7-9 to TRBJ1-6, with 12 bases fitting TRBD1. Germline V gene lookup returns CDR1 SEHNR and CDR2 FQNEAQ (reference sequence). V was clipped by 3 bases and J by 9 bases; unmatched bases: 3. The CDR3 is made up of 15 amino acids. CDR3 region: CASSLGTGGGSPLHF. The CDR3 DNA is TGTGCCAGCAGCTTGGGGACAGGGGGCGGTTCACCCCTCCACTTT.